The 8 T cell receptor beta chains presented below share a single source sample, sequenced in a study of shared clonotypes between healthy human individuals. It was CD45RO-negative cells, positively selected for CCR7, that made up naive CD8 cells, with terminally differentiated effector memory CD45RA+ cells excluded. The repertoire was sequenced with immunoSEQ multiplex PCR; TCRdb's copy has only in-frame clones and lacks some. The table lists around 1.9 million clones, just over 90% of them singletons. Sequencing used naive CD8+ T cells from PBMCs. The receptor set was obtained from a man aged 18 to 29 in good health. Some clones in this sample may be carry-over from other donors' samples.

This chain joins TRBV10-3 and TRBJ2-7; perhaps TRBD1 as D (6 bases). CDR1 and CDR2 from the germline V gene are ENHRY and SYGVKD. CDR3 length: 16 amino acids. V was clipped by 3 bases and J by 0 bases, with 15 bases between them. CDR3 sequence (DNA): TGTGCCATCAGTGAATCGATGGGGACACACTCCTACGAGCAGTACTTC. Translating gives CAISESMGTHSYEQYF.

The chain links TRBV4-3 to TRBJ2-5, with D possibly TRBD1 on 5 matching bases. There are 18 residues in the CDR3. Germline loops: CDR1 LGHNA, CDR2 YSLEER. The V gene lost 0 bases and the J gene lost 5 bases, with 22 bases spanning the gap. The CDR3 nucleotides read TGCGCCAGCAGCCAAGATGTGTCGGTCAGGGCTCGCGCGGAGACCCAGTACTTC. Its protein product is CASSQDVSVRARAETQYF.

The CDR3 DNA follows: TGTGCCACCAGCAGCCGGGACGGACCTTACTACGAGCAGTACTTC. Residues: CATSSRDGPYYEQYF. The J gene is TRBJ2-7, the V gene TRBV15; the D call may be TRBD1 or TRBD2 (5 bases each). The CDR3 has 15 amino acids. CDR1 and CDR2 from the germline V gene are LNHNV and YYDKDF (reference sequence). V lost 3 bases to trimming and J lost 3 bases, with 15 bases between them.

This chain joins TRBV19 and TRBJ2-5; D remains unclear. Germline loops: CDR1 LNHDA, CDR2 SQIVND (reference sequence). The CDR3 spans 14 residues. V shed 1 base and J shed 1 base, with 7 bases lying between them. The CDR3 bases are TGTGCCAGTAGTATAGGGGCTACCCAAGAGACCCAGTACTTC. Translation: CASSIGATQETQYF.

Only one count was recorded for this clone. The gene calls are TRBV9 and TRBJ2-3; 11 bases are a match to TRBD2. This CDR3 has 17 amino acids. Germline V gene lookup returns CDR1 SGDLS and CDR2 YYNGEE. Germline trimming cut 4 bases from V and 4 bases from J; bases unmatched to any gene: 11. CDR3 sequence reads: CASSLSTTGLAADTQYF. Here the CDR3 DNA reads TGTGCCAGCAGCCTATCCACCACGGGACTAGCGGCAGATACGCAGTATTTT. The full variable domain, in which reference TRBV9 and TRBJ2-3 provide the parts outside the CDR3, is DSGVTQTPKHLITATGQRVTLRCSPRSGDLSVYWYQQSLDQGLQFLIQYYNGEERAKGNILERFSAQQFPDLHSELNLSSLELGDSALYFCASSLSTTGLAADTQYFGPGTRLTVL.

The chain uses TRBV5-8 and TRBJ2-1, with TRBD1 matching 7 bases. CDR1 and CDR2 from the germline V gene are SGHTS and YDEGEE. Trimming removed 4 bases from V and 6 bases from J; junction bases left unmatched: 10. There are 15 residues in the CDR3. The CDR3 protein is CASSPDEGAGNEQFF. DNA of the CDR3: TGTGCCAGCAGCCCAGACGAGGGGGCAGGCAATGAGCAGTTCTTC. Full variable domain (rest looked up from reference TRBV5-8 and TRBJ2-1): EAGVTQSPTHLIKTRGQQATLRCSPISGHTSVYWYQQALGLGLQFLLWYDEGEERNRGNFPPRFSGRQFPNYSSELNVNALELEDSALYLCASSPDEGAGNEQFFGPGTRLTVL.

A few counts support this clone. This chain links TRBV6-1 with TRBJ2-1; D possibly corresponds to TRBD2 (6 bases). V lost 0 bases to trimming and J lost 8 bases, with 17 bases between them. Germline V gene sequence: CDR1 MNHNS, CDR2 SASEGT. This CDR3 spans 16 amino acids. The CDR3 region is CASSEALLSWGDEQFF. For the CDR3, the DNA is TGTGCCAGCAGTGAAGCGCTTCTCAGTTGGGGGGATGAGCAGTTCTTC.

The J gene is TRBJ2-3, the V gene TRBV4-1; D remains ambiguous. Trimming took 0 bases from V and 2 from J, leaving 15 bases between them. Germline-derived CDR1 and CDR2 are MGHRA and YSYEKL. The CDR3 covers 17 residues. The CDR3 DNA sequence: TGCGCCAGCAGCCAAGATGGAGAAGGTTCTCCCACAGATACGCAGTATTTT. It is translated as CASSQDGEGSPTDTQYF.